Presented here are 27 T cell receptor beta chains from one specimen sequenced in a study of identical twins. TCRdb called the 5' RACE reads again in MiXCR, with one record for every CDR3 protein. The data show 460,000 or so distinct CDR3 sequences, with over 12% seen just once and approximately 0.52% held by the top ten. The data also belong to a second study, concerning yellow fever vaccine responses in identical twins.

Sequencing was done on a sample of CD4+ T cells sorted from blood. These receptor sequences come from a woman under 30 in good health.

This clonotype has a handful of counts. This chain connects TRBV28 to TRBJ2-5; 11 bases fit TRBD1. CDR3 length equals 15 residues. The germline V gene has CDR1 MDHEN and CDR2 SYDVKM. After removal of 5 bases from V and 6 bases from J, the junction contained 8 bases not matched to a gene. The CDR3 nucleotides are TGTGCCAGCAGTCGTCCCGGGACAGGGGGAAAGACCCAGTACTTC. Its protein is CASSRPGTGGKTQYF.

This clonotype was seen a few times. The V call is TRBV12-3 or TRBV12-4, the J call TRBJ1-5; D gene ambiguous. The CDR3 runs to 14 residues. Trimming took off 5 bases at V and 6 bases at J, with 14 bases between the two ends. This CDR3 reads CASSPTGWVQPQHF. Written as DNA, the CDR3 is TGTGCCAGCAGTCCGACGGGGTGGGTTCAGCCCCAGCATTTT.

This clonotype has more than one count but fewer than ten. The chain recombines TRBV19 with TRBJ2-5; D perhaps matches TRBD1 (6 bases). CDR1 LNHDA and CDR2 SQIVND come from the germline V gene (reference sequence). V was trimmed by 8 bases and J by 0 bases, leaving 13 bases between them. There are 14 residues in the CDR3. The CDR3 here is CASSPGVYQETQYF. CDR3 in DNA: TGTGCCAGTTCCCCAGGGGTGTACCAAGAGACCCAGTACTTC.

The rearrangement uses TRBV28 and TRBJ1-5; D not resolved. The CDR3 totals 14 residues. Per the germline V gene, CDR1 is MDHEN and CDR2 is SYDVKM. V lost 6 bases and J 0 bases, leaving 9 bases between the germline ends. This CDR3 is CASSPPGSNQPQHF. The CDR3 nucleotides read TGTGCCAGCAGCCCCCCCGGTAGCAATCAGCCCCAGCATTTT.

Only a few counts were recorded for this clonotype. The chain has TRBV7-9 and TRBJ2-3; 7 bases are a match to TRBD1. CDR3 length equals 17 residues. V shed 4 bases and J 4 bases; nucleotides not matched to a gene: 14. Germline V gives CDR1 SEHNR, CDR2 FQNEAQ (reference sequence). CDR3 nucleotides: TGTGCCAGCAGCTCCCCGATTGACAGGGAGAGAGCAGATACGCAGTATTTT. It specifies CASSSPIDRERADTQYF.

This clonotype was found a few times. V usage is TRBV10-3 and J usage is TRBJ2-1, with D perhaps assigned TRBD1 or TRBD2 (5 bases each). V dropped 6 bases and J dropped 9 bases, with 12 bases sitting between them. Germline lookup yields CDR1 ENHRY and CDR2 SYGVKD. CDR3 length: 12 residues. The CDR3 DNA sequence: TGTGCCATCAGAGGTTCAGGGAGTGAGCAGTTCTTC. Its translation is CAIRGSGSEQFF.

In its sample, this clonotype was seen a few times. This chain uses TRBV7-9 with TRBJ2-3; 15 bases are a match to TRBD2. Germline CDR1 is SEHNR and CDR2 is FQNEAQ (reference sequence). The V segment lost 5 bases and the J segment 3 bases; nucleotides outside the gene matches: 6. The CDR3 sequence is 17 residues long. The DNA of the CDR3 is TGTGCCAGCAGCCCTGGGACTAGCGGGGGGCATACAGATACGCAGTATTTT. Translated: CASSPGTSGGHTDTQYF.

The chain combines TRBV5-6 with TRBJ1-6; possible D gene TRBD1, 6 bases. V lost 1 base to trimming and J lost 11 bases, with 19 bases between them. This CDR3 has 16 amino acids. CDR1 is SGHDT, CDR2 YYEEEE, per germline. The CDR3 sequence: CASSLRVPRGGTPLHF. For the CDR3, the DNA is TGTGCCAGCAGCTTGAGGGTGCCCAGGGGCGGGACACCCCTCCACTTT.

This clonotype showed up just a few times. The rearrangement uses TRBV5-1 and TRBJ2-7; the D is unclear. Trimming cost V 3 bases and J 4 bases, with 8 bases left between them. Germline CDR1 SGHRS, CDR2 YFSETQ. The length of the CDR3 is 12 residues. DNA of the CDR3: TGCGCCAGCAGCTCGGTGAATTACGAGCAGTACTTC. Translating it yields CASSSVNYEQYF.

This clonotype was detected many times. The chain carries TRBV29-1 and TRBJ2-7; 9 nucleotides agree with TRBD1. V gave up 6 bases and J gave up 8 bases; unmatched junction bases: 8. Germline CDR1 and CDR2: SQVTM and ANQGSEA. The CDR3 has 12 amino acids. CDR3 protein: CSVGQGEVQQYF. The CDR3 DNA follows: TGCAGCGTGGGACAGGGAGAGGTTCAGCAGTACTTC.

This rearrangement joins TRBV7-2 to TRBJ2-1; 9 positions match TRBD2. V lost 5 bases and J lost 10; bases outside the gene matches: 15. The CDR3 spans 16 residues. Germline lookup yields CDR1 SGHTA and CDR2 FQGNSA. The CDR3 loop reads CASSRLGAGGLWEQFF. The CDR3 bases are TGTGCCAGCAGCCGCCTTGGAGCGGGGGGCCTTTGGGAGCAGTTCTTC.

DNA for the CDR3: TGTGCCAGCAGTGCGACAGAAACTACAGATACGCAGTATTTT. This translates into CASSATETTDTQYF. The genes are TRBV6-4 and TRBJ2-3; TRBD1 might be the D (5 bases). CDR1 and CDR2 (germline): MRHNA, SNTAGT. With 4 bases removed from V and 3 bases from J, the gap between germline ends came to 11 bases. There are 14 residues in the CDR3.

V is TRBV19 and J is TRBJ2-5; tentative D call: TRBD2 (6 bases). V shed 11 bases and J shed 2 bases, with 15 bases lying between them. This CDR3 has 13 amino acids. From germline, CDR1 is LNHDA and CDR2 SQIVND (reference sequence). CDR3 protein: CASRETLQETQYF. The CDR3 nucleotides are TGTGCCTCCCGGGAGACGTTACAAGAGACCCAGTACTTC.

There are a few counts of this clonotype. The chain combines TRBV5-1 with TRBJ2-5; TRBD1 matches 7 bases. Per germline, CDR1 SGHRS and CDR2 YFSETQ. This CDR3 comprises 13 residues. The trim removed 4 bases at V and 5 bases at J, leaving 5 bases unmatched. The CDR3, as DNA: TGCGCCAGCAGCACAGGGGTGGTGGAGACCCAGTACTTC. Its translation: CASSTGVVETQYF.

This clonotype has only a few counts. This chain links TRBV6-2 or TRBV6-3 with TRBJ2-1; TRBD2 aligns across 8 bases. Germline CDR1 reads MNHEY; CDR2 reads SVGEGT. CDR3 length: 16 residues. V was clipped by 6 bases and J by 5 bases; unmatched bases: 12. CDR3: CASSPGGARSNNEQFF. The CDR3, as DNA: TGTGCCAGCAGCCCCGGGGGGGCCCGTTCTAACAATGAGCAGTTCTTC.

The V and J genes are TRBV20-1 and TRBJ2-3, with D possibly TRBD2 on 5 matching bases. The CDR3 totals 13 residues. The germline gives CDR1 DFQATT, CDR2 SNEGSKA (reference sequence). V was pared by 6 bases and J by 1 base, with 11 bases between. CDR3 bases: TGCAGTGCGGTTAGCGAACGCACAGATACGCAGTATTTT. Amino acids: CSAVSERTDTQYF.

The chain has TRBV12-3 or TRBV12-4 and TRBJ2-7; D gene ambiguous. The CDR3 extends over 14 amino acids. V lost 5 bases to trimming and J lost 1 base, with 12 bases between them. The CDR3 spells CASSIEAASYEQYF. As DNA, the CDR3 is TGTGCCAGCAGTATAGAAGCCGCTTCCTACGAGCAGTACTTC.

This clonotype was picked up a small number of times. The chain carries TRBV3-1 and TRBJ2-3, with TRBD2 matching 9 bases. Germline trimming cut 3 bases from V and 4 bases from J; bases unmatched to any gene: 2. Germline lookup yields CDR1 LGHDT and CDR2 YNNKEL (reference sequence). The CDR3 has 14 residues. The CDR3 sequence is CASSQRGGPDTQYF. Written as DNA, the CDR3 is TGTGCCAGCAGCCAGCGGGGGGGCCCAGATACGCAGTATTTT.

This clonotype was found a few times. The chain carries TRBV9 and TRBJ2-1, with unresolved D. V lost 0 bases to trimming and J lost 9 bases, with 10 bases between them. CDR1 and CDR2 from the germline V gene are SGDLS and YYNGEE. The CDR3 runs 13 residues. CDR3 DNA sequence: TGTGCCAGCAGCGTAGCGCAGACTCGTGAGCAGTTCTTC. This encodes CASSVAQTREQFF. The variable domain in full, completed from reference TRBV9 and TRBJ2-1, reads DSGVTQTPKHLITATGQRVTLRCSPRSGDLSVYWYQQSLDQGLQFLIQYYNGEERAKGNILERFSAQQFPDLHSELNLSSLELGDSALYFCASSVAQTREQFFGPGTRLTVL.

This clonotype was seen only a few times. J is TRBJ1-5 and V is TRBV12-3 or TRBV12-4, with 7 bases that match TRBD1. The CDR3 has 14 amino acids. Trimming cost V 4 bases and J 5 bases; bases outside gene matches: 5. CDR3 protein: CASSSTGEDQPQHF. As DNA, the CDR3 is TGTGCCAGCAGTTCCACAGGGGAGGATCAGCCCCAGCATTTT.

The chain couples TRBV9 to TRBJ2-5; tentative D call: TRBD1 (5 bases). Trimming removed 0 bases at V and 5 bases at J, with 11 bases between. CDR3 size: 14 residues. Looked up from germline, CDR1 is SGDLS and CDR2 is YYNGEE. Here the CDR3 reads CASSVDRQGETQYF. The CDR3, as DNA: TGTGCCAGCAGCGTAGATCGCCAGGGTGAGACCCAGTACTTC. Based on the CDR3 plus reference TRBV9 and TRBJ2-5, the full variable domain is DSGVTQTPKHLITATGQRVTLRCSPRSGDLSVYWYQQSLDQGLQFLIQYYNGEERAKGNILERFSAQQFPDLHSELNLSSLELGDSALYFCASSVDRQGETQYFGPGTRLLVL.

In its sample, this clonotype was seen a few times. This chain uses TRBV11-2 with TRBJ2-7; D is possibly TRBD2 (6 bases). The germline CDR1 and CDR2 sequences are SGHAT and FQNNGV. Trimming shortened V by 7 bases and J by 7 bases, and 11 bases separated the two germline ends. This CDR3 is 11 amino acids long. CDR3 nucleotide sequence: TGTGCCAGCACAGCGGGTATTGAGCAGTACTTC. Translating it yields CASTAGIEQYF.

V is TRBV9 and J is TRBJ1-6; no reliable D call. The CDR3 is 13 amino acids. The germline V gene encodes CDR1 SGDLS and CDR2 YYNGEE. V dropped 0 bases and J dropped 13 bases, with 11 bases sitting between them. The chain's CDR3 is CASSVVEGMPLHF. The CDR3 DNA sequence: TGTGCCAGCAGCGTAGTTGAGGGCATGCCCCTCCACTTT.

This clonotype came up a few times. The V gene is TRBV29-1, the J gene TRBJ2-1; TRBD1 is a possible D gene (5 bases). From germline, CDR1 is SQVTM and CDR2 ANQGSEA. The CDR3 is 14 residues long. Trimming left V 5 bases short and J 2 bases short, with 13 bases between. The DNA for the CDR3 is TGCAGCGTTTTTCAGGGCTTCCCCTACAATGAGCAGTTCTTC. Protein sequence: CSVFQGFPYNEQFF.

CDR3 amino acids: CAISGSVGTDTQYF. The CDR3 DNA reads TGTGCCATCAGTGGGAGTGTAGGCACAGATACGCAGTATTTT. This chain links TRBV10-3 with TRBJ2-3; D is undetermined. The CDR3 length is 14 residues. Germline CDR1 is ENHRY and CDR2 is SYGVKD. V lost 4 bases and J 1 base, leaving 9 bases between the germline ends.

This chain joins TRBV20-1 and TRBJ1-1; tentatively, D is TRBD1 (5 bases). Trimming took off 6 bases at V and 0 bases at J, with 14 bases between the two ends. In germline, CDR1 is DFQATT, CDR2 SNEGSKA (reference sequence). The CDR3 loop spans 14 amino acids. Here the CDR3 reads CSARVWGVNTEAFF. The DNA of the CDR3 is TGCAGTGCCAGGGTTTGGGGGGTGAACACTGAAGCTTTCTTT.

This clonotype was seen more than once but under ten times. The chain uses TRBV6-2 or TRBV6-3 and TRBJ2-1; D ambiguous. The germline CDR1 and CDR2 sequences are MNHEY and SVGEGT. The CDR3 covers 17 residues. Deletions cut 7 bases from V and 0 bases from J, with 19 bases between. CDR3: CASNLGIADSSYNEQFF. The CDR3 DNA follows: TGTGCCAGCAACCTTGGAATAGCTGATAGCTCCTACAATGAGCAGTTCTTC.